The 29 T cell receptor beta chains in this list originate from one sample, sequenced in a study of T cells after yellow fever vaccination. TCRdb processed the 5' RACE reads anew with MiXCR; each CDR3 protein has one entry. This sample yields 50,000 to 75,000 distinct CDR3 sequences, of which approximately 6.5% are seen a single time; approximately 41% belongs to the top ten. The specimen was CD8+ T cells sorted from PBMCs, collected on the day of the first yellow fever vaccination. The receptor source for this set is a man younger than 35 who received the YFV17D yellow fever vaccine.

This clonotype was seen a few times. The CDR3 nucleotides read TGTGCCAGCAGTCCCAGGGGGGGGGCGCCGGGCACTGAAGCTTTCTTT. Encoded protein: CASSPRGGAPGTEAFF. The genes are TRBV12-3 or TRBV12-4 and TRBJ1-1; 7 nucleotides match TRBD1. CDR3 length: 16 amino acids. Losses at the gene ends were 5 bases for V and 4 bases for J; bases not matched to a gene: 13.

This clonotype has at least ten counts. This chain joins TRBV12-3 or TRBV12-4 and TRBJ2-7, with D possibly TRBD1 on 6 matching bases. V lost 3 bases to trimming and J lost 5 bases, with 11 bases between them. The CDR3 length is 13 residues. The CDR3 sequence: CASSFGRGDEQYV. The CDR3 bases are TGTGCCAGCAGTTTCGGCAGGGGCGACGAGCAGTACGTC.

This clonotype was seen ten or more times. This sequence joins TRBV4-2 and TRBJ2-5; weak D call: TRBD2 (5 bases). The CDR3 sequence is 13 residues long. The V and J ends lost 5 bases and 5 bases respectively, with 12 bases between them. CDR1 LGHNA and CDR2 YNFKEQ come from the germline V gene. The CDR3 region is CASSELPGETQYF. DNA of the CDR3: TGTGCCAGCAGCGAGCTACCGGGGGAGACCCAGTACTTC.

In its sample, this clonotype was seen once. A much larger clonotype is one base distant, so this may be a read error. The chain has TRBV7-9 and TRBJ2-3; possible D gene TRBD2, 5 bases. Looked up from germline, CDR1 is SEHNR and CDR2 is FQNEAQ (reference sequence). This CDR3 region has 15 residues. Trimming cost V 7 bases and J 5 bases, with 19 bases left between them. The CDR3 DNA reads TGTGCCAGCACGGCCTCTAGCCAAGGCATAGATACGCAGTATTTT. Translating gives CASTASSQGIDTQYF.

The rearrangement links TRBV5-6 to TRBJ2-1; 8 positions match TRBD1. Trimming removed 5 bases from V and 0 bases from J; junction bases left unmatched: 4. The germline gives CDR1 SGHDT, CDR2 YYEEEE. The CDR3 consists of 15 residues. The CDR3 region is CASRPTGGSYNEQFF. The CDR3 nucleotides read TGTGCCAGCAGACCCACAGGGGGCTCCTACAATGAGCAGTTCTTC.

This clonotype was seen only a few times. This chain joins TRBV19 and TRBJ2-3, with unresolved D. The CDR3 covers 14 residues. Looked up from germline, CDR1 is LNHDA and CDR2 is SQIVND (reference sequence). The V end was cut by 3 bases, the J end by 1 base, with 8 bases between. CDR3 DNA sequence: TGTGCCAGTAGTATGTACGGAGGCACAGATACGCAGTATTTT. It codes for CASSMYGGTDTQYF.

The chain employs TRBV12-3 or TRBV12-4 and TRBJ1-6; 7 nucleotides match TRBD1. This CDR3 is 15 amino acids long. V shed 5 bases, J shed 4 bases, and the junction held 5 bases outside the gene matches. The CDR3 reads CASSAIQGYNSPLHF. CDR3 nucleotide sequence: TGTGCCAGCAGTGCTATACAGGGGTATAATTCACCCCTCCACTTT.

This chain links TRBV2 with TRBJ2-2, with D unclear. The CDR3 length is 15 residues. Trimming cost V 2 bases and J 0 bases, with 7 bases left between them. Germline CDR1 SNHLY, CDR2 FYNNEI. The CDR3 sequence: CASSEFWTNTGELFF. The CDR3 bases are TGTGCCAGCAGTGAATTTTGGACGAACACCGGGGAGCTGTTTTTT.

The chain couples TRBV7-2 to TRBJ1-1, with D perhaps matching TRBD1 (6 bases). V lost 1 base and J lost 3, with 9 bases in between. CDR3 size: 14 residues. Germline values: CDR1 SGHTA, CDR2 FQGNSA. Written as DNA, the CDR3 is TGTGCCAGCAGCTTAGGGGACACATACACTGAAGCTTTCTTT. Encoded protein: CASSLGDTYTEAFF.

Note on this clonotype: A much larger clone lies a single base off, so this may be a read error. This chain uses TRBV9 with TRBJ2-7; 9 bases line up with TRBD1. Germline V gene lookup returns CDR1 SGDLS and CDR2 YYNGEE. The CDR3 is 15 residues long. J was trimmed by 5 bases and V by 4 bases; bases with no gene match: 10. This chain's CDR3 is CASSKAGTGRDEQYF. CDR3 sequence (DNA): TGTGCCAGCAGCAAAGCCGGGACAGGGCGTGACGAGCAGTACTTC.

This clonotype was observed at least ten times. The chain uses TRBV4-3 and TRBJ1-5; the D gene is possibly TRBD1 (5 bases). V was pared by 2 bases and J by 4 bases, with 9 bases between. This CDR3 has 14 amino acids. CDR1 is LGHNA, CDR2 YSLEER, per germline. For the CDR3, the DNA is TGCGCCAGCAGCCAACTGGGACCGAATCAGCCCCAGCATTTT. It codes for CASSQLGPNQPQHF.

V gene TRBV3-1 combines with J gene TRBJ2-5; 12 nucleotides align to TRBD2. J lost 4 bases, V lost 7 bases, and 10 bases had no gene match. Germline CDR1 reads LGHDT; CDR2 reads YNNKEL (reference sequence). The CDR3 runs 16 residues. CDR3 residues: CASTDASGGALETQYF. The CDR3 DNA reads TGTGCCAGCACCGACGCTAGCGGGGGGGCGCTAGAGACCCAGTACTTC.

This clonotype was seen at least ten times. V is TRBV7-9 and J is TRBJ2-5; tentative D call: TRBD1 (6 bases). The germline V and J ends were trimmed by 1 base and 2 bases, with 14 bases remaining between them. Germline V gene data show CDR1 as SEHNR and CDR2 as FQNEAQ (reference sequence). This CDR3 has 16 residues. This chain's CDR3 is CASSLVAKTGQETQYF. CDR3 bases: TGTGCCAGCAGCTTAGTGGCCAAAACAGGGCAAGAGACCCAGTACTTC. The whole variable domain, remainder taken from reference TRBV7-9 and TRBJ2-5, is DTGVSQNPRHKITKRGQNVTFRCDPISEHNRLYWYRQTLGQGPEFLTYFQNEAQLEKSRLLSDRFSAERPKGSFSTLEIQRTEQGDSAMYLCASSLVAKTGQETQYFGPGTRLLVL.

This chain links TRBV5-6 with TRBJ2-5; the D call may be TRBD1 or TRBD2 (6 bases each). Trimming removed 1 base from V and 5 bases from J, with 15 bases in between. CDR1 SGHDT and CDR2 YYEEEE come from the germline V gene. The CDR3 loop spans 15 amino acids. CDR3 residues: CASSLYGGFGETQYF. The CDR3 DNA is TGTGCCAGCAGCTTGTACGGGGGCTTCGGGGAGACCCAGTACTTC.

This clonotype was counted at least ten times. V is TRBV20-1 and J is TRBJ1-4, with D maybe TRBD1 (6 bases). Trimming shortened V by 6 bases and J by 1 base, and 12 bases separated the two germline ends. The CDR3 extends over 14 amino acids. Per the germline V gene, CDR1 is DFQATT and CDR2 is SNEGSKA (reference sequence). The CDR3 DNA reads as TGCAGTGCCGCAGGGACACAAACTAATGAAAAACTGTTTTTT. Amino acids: CSAAGTQTNEKLFF.

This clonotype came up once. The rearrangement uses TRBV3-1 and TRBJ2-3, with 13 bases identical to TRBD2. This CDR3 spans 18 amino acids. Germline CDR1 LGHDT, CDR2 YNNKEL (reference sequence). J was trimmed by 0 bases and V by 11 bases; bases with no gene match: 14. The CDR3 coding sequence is TGTGCCTCCTGCAAAGGACTAGCGGGGGTTACTAGCACAGATACGCAGTATTTT. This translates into CASCKGLAGVTSTDTQYF.

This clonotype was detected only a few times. The CDR3 sequence: CASSLKLAGGTDTQYF. Here the CDR3 DNA reads TGTGCCAGCAGCTTGAAACTAGCGGGGGGGACAGATACGCAGTATTTT. The chain is built from TRBV5-4 and TRBJ2-3, with 13 bases identical to TRBD2. In germline, CDR1 is SGHNT, CDR2 YYREEE (reference sequence). This CDR3 comprises 16 residues. Germline trimming cut 1 base from V and 3 bases from J; bases unmatched to any gene: 2.

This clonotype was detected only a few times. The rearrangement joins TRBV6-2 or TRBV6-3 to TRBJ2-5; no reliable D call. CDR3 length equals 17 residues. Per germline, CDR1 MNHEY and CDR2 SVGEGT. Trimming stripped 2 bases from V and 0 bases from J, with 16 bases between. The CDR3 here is CASSYESGRRYQETQYF. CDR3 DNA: TGTGCCAGCAGTTACGAGTCTGGGCGACGGTACCAAGAGACCCAGTACTTC.

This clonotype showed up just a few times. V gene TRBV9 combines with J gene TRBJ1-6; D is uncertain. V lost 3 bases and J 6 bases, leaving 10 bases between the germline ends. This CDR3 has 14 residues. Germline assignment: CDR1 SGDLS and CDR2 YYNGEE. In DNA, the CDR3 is TGTGCCAGCAGCGGCTCAGGCCTTAATTCACCCCTCCACTTT. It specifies CASSGSGLNSPLHF.

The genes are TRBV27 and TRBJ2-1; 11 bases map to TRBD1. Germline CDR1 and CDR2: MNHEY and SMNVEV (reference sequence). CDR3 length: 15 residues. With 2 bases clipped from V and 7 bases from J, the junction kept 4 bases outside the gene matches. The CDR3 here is CASSLGQGAWNEQFF. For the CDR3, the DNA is TGTGCCAGCAGTTTAGGACAGGGGGCTTGGAATGAGCAGTTCTTC.

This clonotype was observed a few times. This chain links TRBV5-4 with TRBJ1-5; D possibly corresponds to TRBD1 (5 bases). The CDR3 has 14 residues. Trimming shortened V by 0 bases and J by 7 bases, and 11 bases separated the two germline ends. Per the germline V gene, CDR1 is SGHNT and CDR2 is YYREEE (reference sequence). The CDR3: CASSLEGEGQPQHF. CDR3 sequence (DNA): TGTGCCAGCAGCTTGGAAGGGGAGGGACAGCCCCAGCATTTT.

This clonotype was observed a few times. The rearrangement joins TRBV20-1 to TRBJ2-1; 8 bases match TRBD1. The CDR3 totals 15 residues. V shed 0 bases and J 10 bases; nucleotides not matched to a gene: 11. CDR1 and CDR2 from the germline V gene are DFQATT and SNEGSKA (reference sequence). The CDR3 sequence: CSARDGGQGSNEQFF. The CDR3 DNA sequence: TGCAGTGCTAGAGATGGAGGACAGGGTAGTAACGAGCAGTTCTTC.

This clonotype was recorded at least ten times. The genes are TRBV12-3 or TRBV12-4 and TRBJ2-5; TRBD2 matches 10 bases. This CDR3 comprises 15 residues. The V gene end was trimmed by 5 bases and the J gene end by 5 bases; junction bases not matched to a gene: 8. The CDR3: CASSPLVAGGETQYF. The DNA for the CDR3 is TGTGCCAGCAGTCCCCTAGTAGCGGGAGGTGAGACCCAGTACTTC.

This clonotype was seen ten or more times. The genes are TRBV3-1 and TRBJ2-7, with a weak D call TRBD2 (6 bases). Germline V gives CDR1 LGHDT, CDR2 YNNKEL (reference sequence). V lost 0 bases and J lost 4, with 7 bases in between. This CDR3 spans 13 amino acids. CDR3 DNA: TGTGCCAGCAGCCAAGAACTAGCTTACGAGCAGTACTTC. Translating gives CASSQELAYEQYF.

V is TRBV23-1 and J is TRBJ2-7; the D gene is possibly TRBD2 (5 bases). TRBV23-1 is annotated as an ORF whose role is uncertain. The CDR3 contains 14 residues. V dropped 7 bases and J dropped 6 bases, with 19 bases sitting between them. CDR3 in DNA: TGCGCCAGCAACTCTCTCCAGAGGGTCTTCGAGCAGTACTTC. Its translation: CASNSLQRVFEQYF.

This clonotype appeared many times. In DNA form, the CDR3 reads TGCGCCAGCAGCCAGCTGGGAGACACCAGCTCCTACGAGCAGTACTTC. Translation gives CASSQLGDTSSYEQYF. This chain links TRBV4-1 with TRBJ2-7; D possibly corresponds to TRBD2 (5 bases). The CDR3 has 16 amino acids. The V and J ends lost 3 bases and 0 bases respectively, with 15 bases between them. Germline lookup yields CDR1 MGHRA and CDR2 YSYEKL.

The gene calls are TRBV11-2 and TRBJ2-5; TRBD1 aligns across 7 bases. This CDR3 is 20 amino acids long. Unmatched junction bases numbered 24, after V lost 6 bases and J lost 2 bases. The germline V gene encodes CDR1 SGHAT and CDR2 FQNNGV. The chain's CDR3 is CASRPLVARGRGKEQETQYF. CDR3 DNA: TGTGCCAGCAGACCACTAGTGGCACGGGGCAGGGGGAAAGAACAAGAGACCCAGTACTTC.

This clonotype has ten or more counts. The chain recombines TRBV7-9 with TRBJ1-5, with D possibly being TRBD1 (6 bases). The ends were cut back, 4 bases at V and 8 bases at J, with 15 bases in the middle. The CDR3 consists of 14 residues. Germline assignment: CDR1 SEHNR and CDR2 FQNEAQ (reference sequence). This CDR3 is CASSSWTADEPQHF. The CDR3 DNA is TGTGCCAGCAGCTCCTGGACAGCGGACGAGCCCCAGCATTTT.

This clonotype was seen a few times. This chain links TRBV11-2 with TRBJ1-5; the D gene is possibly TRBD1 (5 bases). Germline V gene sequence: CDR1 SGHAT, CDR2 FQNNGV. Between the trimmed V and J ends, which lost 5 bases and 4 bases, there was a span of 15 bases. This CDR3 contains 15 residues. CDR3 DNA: TGTGCCAGCAGCCCCACAGGCCTTGCGAATCAGCCCCAGCATTTT. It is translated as CASSPTGLANQPQHF.